This record concerns one T cell receptor (beta chain) sequence. Which antigen it targets is not known. Base-call qualities are not available, and no considerably larger clone is one nucleotide away. TCR beta CDR3 regions were amplified from RNA transcripts. The TCR CDR3 was subjected to a first round of RT-PCR using the HTBI primer set and the Qiagen OneStep RT-PCR kit. Libraries were constructed in a second round of multiplex PCR, after which size selection and purification were performed. Libraries were sequenced paired-end with 100 bp reads on an Illumina HiSeq2000. In the source study's methods: SOAPnuke was used to process the raw data, throwing out any read that contained adapters or uncalled bases, had a mean Phred below 15, or lacked an exact constant-primer or identifier match. High-quality paired reads were merged with COPE v1.2.5, and unique nucleotide sequences were defined as clonotypes. MiTCR v1.1 was used to align clonotypes to the IMGT TRBV, TRBD and TRBJ reference segments. Only V-J combinations with frequency above 0.0001, covering 99% to 99.2% of repertoires, were analysed. The TCS score was defined as F50 (clonal expansion) divided by E x V (chaos), with BLOSUM62-based TCRdist calculated between CDR3 peptides within each V-J. Welch's t-statistics and random forest reduced around 520 V-J features to around 14, which were used in a naive Bayes classifier (R e1071). TCRdb took the public reads, trimmed them with fastp at Q25, ran MiXCR for clone calling and kept in-frame beta chains. Every entry covers one CDR3 protein and lists the most common genes and DNA from its rows. None of the V and J calls come from the authors' own analysis; TCRdb made them. For this sample there are more than 300,000 distinct CDR3 sequences; roughly 20% appear just once. The ten largest clones add up to around two fifths of the sample.

The CDR1 and CDR2 encoded by the germline V gene are SGHAT and FQNNGV. The CDR3, from cysteine to phenylalanine, totals 14 residues. CDR3 DNA only is kept here, 42 bases in frame from base 1. Relative to germline, V is 2 bases shorter and J is 5 bases shorter, with 13 bases between their ends. This specimen belongs to a study of T cells in Graves' hyperthyroidism and ophthalmopathy (dated by TCRdb to about 2019). About the study as a whole: Peripheral blood samples were taken at initial diagnosis, before any treatment was given. The roughly 100 discovery patients were divided at random into training and test sets in a 7:3 ratio. Whether ophthalmopathy could be predicted prospectively was tested in an independent validation cohort made up of 18 to 20 hyperthyroidism patients plus 17 patients who later progressed to ophthalmopathy. Once sampling was done, hyperthyroidism patients were given methimazole at a starting dose of 30 mg daily, whereas ophthalmopathy patients were given high-dose intravenous methylprednisolone. In about 6 Graves' hyperthyroidism patients, the study also compared T-cell repertoires from thyroid tissue with T-cell repertoires from blood. According to the paper, TCR Vbeta CDR3 sequencing was carried out on 135 peripheral blood samples, which came from approximately 41 ophthalmopathy, under 85 hyperthyroidism and some 17 progressor patients. A discovery cohort of roughly 100 patients, about 40 with Graves' ophthalmopathy and approximately 55 with stable Graves' hyperthyroidism, was used to find distinguishing TCR V-J signatures. Paper-wide results and their limitations: In validation, the model predicted progression to ophthalmopathy a median of approximately 6.3 months before onset, with 70% to 71% sensitivity and about 75% specificity. Sample size was not statistically predetermined, and investigators were not blinded to group allocation. Ophthalmopathy was separated from stable hyperthyroidism by a 13 V-J signature model, with around 88% sensitivity and approximately 84% specificity obtained in cross-validation and 80%/75% obtained in testing. Blood samples also contained most of the expanded thyroid clonotypes (frequency above 0.001), which suggests that blood repertoires may reflect thyroid immune responses.

Ophthalmopathy patients had moderately to severely active disease, Clinical Activity Score of at least 3, NOSPECS grade of at least 4, and duration under 3 months. Patients with uncontrolled infections, other autoimmune diseases, pregnancy or lactation were excluded. Diagnoses were based on clinical symptoms, serum thyroxine and TRAb, thyroid ultrasound and orbital computed tomography. PBMCs were separated from 8 to 10 ml of fresh peripheral blood using Ficoll-Paque density gradient centrifugation. Total RNA was extracted using Trizol reagent, and RNA quality was assessed on an Agilent 2100 Bioanalyzer.

This TCR derives from a man between 18 and 35 years old with Graves' ophthalmopathy. The material sequenced was blood. The chain is encoded by TRBV11-2 joined to TRBJ2-7, and TRBD2 may be the D gene, going by 7 matching bases. The DNA sequence follows: TGTGCCAGCAGCTTACACCAGGGGAGGGACGAGCAGTACTTC. Its coded protein is CASSLHQGRDEQYF.